This paragraph reports one T cell receptor beta chain. This sample is part of a study of blood T cell repertoires in COVID-19. Overall study context: T cells, B-cell-depleted T cells, or PBMCs provided the cDNA or gDNA that served as material.

The V end was cut by 5 bases, the J end by 1 base, with 11 bases between. The CDR3 is 15 amino acids. In germline, CDR1 is SGHTA, CDR2 FQGNSA. Source study methods: Scientists estimated how many nucleated cells there were by amplifying reference gene primers. Sequencing used immunoSEQ multiplex PCR; TCRdb keeps in-frame clones, though not all of them. The V and J calls and clone size come from that table; D and trimming were worked out from the DNA. This sample has under 250,000 clones, with 80% to 85% found just once. The chain uses TRBV7-2 and TRBJ2-2, with D tentatively TRBD1 (5 bases). Sequencing was performed on peripheral blood. This sequence originates from a man between 50 and 59 years old with active or convalescent COVID-19. CDR3 region: CASSPYDRNTGELFF. CDR3 DNA sequence: TGTGCCAGCAGCCCCTACGACAGGAACACCGGGGAGCTGTTTTTT.